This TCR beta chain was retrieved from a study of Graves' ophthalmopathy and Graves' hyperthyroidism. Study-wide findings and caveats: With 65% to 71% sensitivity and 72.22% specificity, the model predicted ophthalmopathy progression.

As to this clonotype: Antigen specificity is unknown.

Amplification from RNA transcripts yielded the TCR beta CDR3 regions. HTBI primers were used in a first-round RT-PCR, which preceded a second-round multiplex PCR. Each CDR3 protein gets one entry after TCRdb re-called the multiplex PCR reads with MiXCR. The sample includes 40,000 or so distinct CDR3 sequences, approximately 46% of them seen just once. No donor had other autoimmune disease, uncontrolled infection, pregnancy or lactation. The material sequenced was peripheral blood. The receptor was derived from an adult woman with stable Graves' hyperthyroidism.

The CDR3 loop is CASRPGTGFYEQYF. CDR3 DNA sequence: TGTGCCAGCAGACCCGGGACAGGGTTCTACGAGCAGTACTTC. The chain uses TRBV2 and TRBJ2-7; 9 positions match TRBD1. CDR3 length equals 14 residues. Germline CDR1 is SNHLY and CDR2 is FYNNEI. Losses at the gene ends were 6 bases for V and 3 bases for J; bases not matched to a gene: 6.